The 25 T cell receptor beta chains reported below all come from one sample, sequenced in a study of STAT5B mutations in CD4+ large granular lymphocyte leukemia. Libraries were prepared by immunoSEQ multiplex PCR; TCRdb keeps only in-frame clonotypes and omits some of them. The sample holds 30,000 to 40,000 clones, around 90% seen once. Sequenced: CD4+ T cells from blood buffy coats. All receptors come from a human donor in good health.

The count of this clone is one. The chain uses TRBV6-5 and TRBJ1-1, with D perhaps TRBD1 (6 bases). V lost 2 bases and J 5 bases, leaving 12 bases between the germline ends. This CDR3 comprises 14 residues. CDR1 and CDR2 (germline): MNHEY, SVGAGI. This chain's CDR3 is CASSYGGAATEAFF. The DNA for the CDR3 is TGTGCCAGCAGTTACGGGGGGGCCGCTACTGAAGCTTTCTTT.

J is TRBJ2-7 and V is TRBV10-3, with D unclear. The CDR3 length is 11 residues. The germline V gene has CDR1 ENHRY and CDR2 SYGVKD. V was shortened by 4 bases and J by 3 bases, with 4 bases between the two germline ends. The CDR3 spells CAISAGYEQYF. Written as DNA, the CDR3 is TGTGCCATCAGTGCAGGCTACGAGCAGTACTTC.

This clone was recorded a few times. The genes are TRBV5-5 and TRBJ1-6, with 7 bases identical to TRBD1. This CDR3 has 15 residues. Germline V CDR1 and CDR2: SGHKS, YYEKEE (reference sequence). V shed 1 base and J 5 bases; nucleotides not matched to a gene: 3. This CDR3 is CASSLTGVDNSPLHF. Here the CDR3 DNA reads TGTGCCAGCAGCTTGACAGGGGTGGATAATTCACCCCTCCACTTT.

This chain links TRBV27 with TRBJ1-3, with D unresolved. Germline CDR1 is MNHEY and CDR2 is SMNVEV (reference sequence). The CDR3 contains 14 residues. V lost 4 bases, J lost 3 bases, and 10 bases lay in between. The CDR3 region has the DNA TGTGCCAGCAGTTCGGTTGGGTATGGAAACACCATATATTTT. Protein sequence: CASSSVGYGNTIYF.

CDR3 amino acids: CASRTTNEKLFF. The CDR3 DNA follows: TGTGCCAGCAGAACAACTAATGAAAAACTGTTTTTT. The rearrangement links TRBV27 to TRBJ1-4; D is ambiguous. The CDR3 has 12 residues. Germline V CDR1 and CDR2: MNHEY, SMNVEV (reference sequence). The V and J ends lost 6 bases and 0 bases respectively, with 2 bases between them.

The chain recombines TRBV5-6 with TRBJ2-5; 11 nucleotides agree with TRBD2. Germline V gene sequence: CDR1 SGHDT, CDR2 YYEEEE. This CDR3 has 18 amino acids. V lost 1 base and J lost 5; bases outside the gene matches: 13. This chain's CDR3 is CASSLWSSGRRTGETQYF. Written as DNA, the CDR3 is TGTGCCAGCAGCTTGTGGTCTAGCGGGAGGAGAACAGGGGAGACCCAGTACTTC.

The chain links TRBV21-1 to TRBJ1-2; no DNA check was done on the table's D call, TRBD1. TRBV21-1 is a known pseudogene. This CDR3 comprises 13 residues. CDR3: CASSLTHNYGYTF. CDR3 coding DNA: TGTGCCAGCAGCTTGACACATAACTATGGCTACACCTTC.

This CDR3 reads CASSRGQGDAGELFF. CDR3 DNA sequence: TGTGCCAGCAGTAGAGGACAGGGGGACGCCGGGGAGCTGTTTTTT. The V call is TRBV6-5, the J call TRBJ2-2, with 10 bases identical to TRBD1. This CDR3 has 15 residues. V lost 5 bases, J lost 6 bases, and 6 bases stayed unmatched. From germline, CDR1 is MNHEY and CDR2 SVGAGI.

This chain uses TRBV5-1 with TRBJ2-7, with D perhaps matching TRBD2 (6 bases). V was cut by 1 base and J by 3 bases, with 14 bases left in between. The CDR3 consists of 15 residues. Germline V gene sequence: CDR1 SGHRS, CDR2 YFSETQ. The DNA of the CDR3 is TGCGCCAGCAGCTTGAACGGGCGGGATAGCTACGAGCAGTACTTC. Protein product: CASSLNGRDSYEQYF.

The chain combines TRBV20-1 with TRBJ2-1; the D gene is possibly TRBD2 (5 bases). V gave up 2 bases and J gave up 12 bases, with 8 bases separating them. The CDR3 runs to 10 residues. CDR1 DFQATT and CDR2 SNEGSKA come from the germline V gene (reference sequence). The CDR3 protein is CSARSGRQFF. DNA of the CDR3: TGCAGTGCTAGAAGCGGCCGGCAGTTCTTC.

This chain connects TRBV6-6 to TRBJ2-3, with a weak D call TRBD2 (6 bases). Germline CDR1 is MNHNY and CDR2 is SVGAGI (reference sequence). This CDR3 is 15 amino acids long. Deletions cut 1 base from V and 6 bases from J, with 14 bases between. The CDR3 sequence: CASSYYDLGRDTQYF. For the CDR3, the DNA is TGTGCCAGCAGTTACTACGATCTAGGGAGGGATACGCAGTATTTT.

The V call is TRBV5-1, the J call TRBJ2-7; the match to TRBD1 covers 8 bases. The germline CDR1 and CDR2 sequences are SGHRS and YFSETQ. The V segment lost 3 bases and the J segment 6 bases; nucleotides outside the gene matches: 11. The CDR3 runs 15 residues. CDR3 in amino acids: CASSSVGTGGSEQYF. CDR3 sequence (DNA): TGCGCCAGCAGCTCGGTGGGTACAGGGGGAAGCGAGCAGTACTTC.

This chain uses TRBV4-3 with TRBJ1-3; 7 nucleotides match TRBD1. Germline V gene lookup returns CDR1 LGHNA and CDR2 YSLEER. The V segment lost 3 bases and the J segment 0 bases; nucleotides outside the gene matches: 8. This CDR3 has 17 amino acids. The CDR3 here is CASSQTEGASSGNTIYF. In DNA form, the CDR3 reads TGCGCCAGCAGCCAGACCGAGGGGGCTTCCTCTGGAAACACCATATATTTT.

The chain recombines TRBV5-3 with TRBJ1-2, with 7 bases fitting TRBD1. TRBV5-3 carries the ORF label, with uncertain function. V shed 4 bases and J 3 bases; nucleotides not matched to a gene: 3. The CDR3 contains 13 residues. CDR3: CARSRDRDYGYTF. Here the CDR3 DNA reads TGTGCCAGAAGCCGGGACAGAGACTATGGCTACACCTTC.

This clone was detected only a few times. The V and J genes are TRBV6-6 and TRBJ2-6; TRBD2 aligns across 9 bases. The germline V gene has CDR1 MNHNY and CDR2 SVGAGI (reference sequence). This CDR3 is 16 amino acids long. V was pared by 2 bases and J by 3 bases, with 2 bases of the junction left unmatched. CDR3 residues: CASSYGGRGGANVLTF. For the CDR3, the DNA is TGTGCCAGCAGTTACGGCGGGAGGGGTGGGGCCAACGTCCTGACTTTC.

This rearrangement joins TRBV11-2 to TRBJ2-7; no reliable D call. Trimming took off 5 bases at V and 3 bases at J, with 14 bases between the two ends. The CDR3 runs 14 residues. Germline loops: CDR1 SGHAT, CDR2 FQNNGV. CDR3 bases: TGTGCCAGCAGCGCTGCCCTGTGGAACTACGAGCAGTACTTC. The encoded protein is CASSAALWNYEQYF. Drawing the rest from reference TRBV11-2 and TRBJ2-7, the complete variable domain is EAGVAQSPRYKIIEKRQSVAFWCNPISGHATLYWYQQILGQGPKLLIQFQNNGVVDDSQLPKDRFSAERLKGVDSTLKIQPAKLEDSAVYLCASSAALWNYEQYFGPGTRLTVT.

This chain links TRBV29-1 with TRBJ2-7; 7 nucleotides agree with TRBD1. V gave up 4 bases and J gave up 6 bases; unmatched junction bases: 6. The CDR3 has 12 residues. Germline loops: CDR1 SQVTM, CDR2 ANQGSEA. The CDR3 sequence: CSVGMTGSEQYF. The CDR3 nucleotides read TGCAGCGTTGGAATGACAGGGTCCGAGCAGTACTTC.

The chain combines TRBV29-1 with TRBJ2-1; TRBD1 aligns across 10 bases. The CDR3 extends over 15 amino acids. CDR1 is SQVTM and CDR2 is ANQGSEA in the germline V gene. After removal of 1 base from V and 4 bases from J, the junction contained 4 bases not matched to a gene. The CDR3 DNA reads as TGCAGCGTTGAAGCACCGGGACAGGGGTACAATGAGCAGTTCTTC. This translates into CSVEAPGQGYNEQFF.

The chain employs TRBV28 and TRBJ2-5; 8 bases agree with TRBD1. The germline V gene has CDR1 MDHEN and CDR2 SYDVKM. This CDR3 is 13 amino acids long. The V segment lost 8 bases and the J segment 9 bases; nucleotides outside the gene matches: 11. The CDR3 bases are TGTGCCAGCCACTTGACAGGGGTCGGGGCCCAGTACTTC. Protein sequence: CASHLTGVGAQYF.

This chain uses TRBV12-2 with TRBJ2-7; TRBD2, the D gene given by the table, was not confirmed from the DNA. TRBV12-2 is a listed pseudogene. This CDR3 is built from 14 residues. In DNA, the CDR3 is TGTGCAAGTCGCTTAGCGTGCGGTACCTACGAGCAGTACTTC. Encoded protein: CASRLACGTYEQYF.

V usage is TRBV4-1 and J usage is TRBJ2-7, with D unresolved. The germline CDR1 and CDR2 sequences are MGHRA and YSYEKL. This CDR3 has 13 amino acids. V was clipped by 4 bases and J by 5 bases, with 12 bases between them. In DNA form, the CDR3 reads TGCGCCAGCAGCCCGCCGCAGTACCACGAGCAGTACTTC. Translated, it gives CASSPPQYHEQYF.

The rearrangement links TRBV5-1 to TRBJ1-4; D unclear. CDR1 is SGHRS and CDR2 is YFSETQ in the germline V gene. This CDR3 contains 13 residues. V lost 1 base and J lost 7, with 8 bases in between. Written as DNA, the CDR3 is TGCGCCAGCAGCTTGAGGACGGGTGAAAAACTGTTTTTT. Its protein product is CASSLRTGEKLFF.

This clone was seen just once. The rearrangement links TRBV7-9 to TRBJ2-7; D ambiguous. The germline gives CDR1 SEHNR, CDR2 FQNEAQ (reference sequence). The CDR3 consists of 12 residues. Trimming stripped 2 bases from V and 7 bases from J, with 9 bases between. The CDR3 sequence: CASSLSLVEQYF. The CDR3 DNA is TGTGCCAGCAGCTTATCCCTCGTAGAGCAGTACTTC.

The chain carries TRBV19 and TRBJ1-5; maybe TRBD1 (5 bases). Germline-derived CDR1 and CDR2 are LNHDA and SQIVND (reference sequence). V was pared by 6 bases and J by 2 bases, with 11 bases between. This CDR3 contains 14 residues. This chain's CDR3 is CASRPGGGNQPQHF. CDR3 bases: TGTGCCAGTAGACCGGGGGGTGGCAATCAGCCCCAGCATTTT.

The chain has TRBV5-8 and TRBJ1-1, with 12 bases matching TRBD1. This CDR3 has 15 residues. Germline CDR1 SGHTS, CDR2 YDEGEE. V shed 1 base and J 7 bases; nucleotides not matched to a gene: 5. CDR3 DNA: TGTGCCAGCAGCTTGTGGGACAGGGGGCGGGATGAAGCTTTCTTT. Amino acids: CASSLWDRGRDEAFF.